One sample yielded the 14 T cell receptor beta chains listed below, sequenced in a study of shared clonotypes between healthy human individuals. Generated by immunoSEQ multiplex PCR, the TCRdb table keeps only in-frame clones and is missing some. This table holds about 1.4 million clones, around 95% found once. Sample: naive CD4+ T cells sorted from blood. Sample subset: CD45RA+ positively selected. These receptors all come from a man aged 30 to 39 in good health.

This clone was counted a single time. Additional DNA sequences in this sample encode the identical CDR3. The V and J genes are TRBV28 and TRBJ1-5, with D uncertain. The germline V gene has CDR1 MDHEN and CDR2 SYDVKM. V dropped 5 bases and J dropped 4 bases, with 6 bases sitting between them. The CDR3 is 12 amino acids. CDR3 nucleotide sequence: TGTGCCAGCAGTCCACCTAATCAGCCCCAGCATTTT. This codes for CASSPPNQPQHF.

The V gene is TRBV10-1, the J gene TRBJ1-1; D is undetermined. V lost 6 bases and J 0 bases, leaving 8 bases between the germline ends. The CDR3 length is 13 residues. CDR1 and CDR2 (germline): WNHNN, SYGVQD (reference sequence). The CDR3 sequence: CASRVGLNTEAFF. The CDR3, as DNA: TGCGCCAGCAGAGTAGGGTTGAACACTGAAGCTTTCTTT.

The chain carries TRBV7-9 and TRBJ1-2; D gene uncertain. CDR1 and CDR2 from the germline V gene are SEHNR and FQNEAQ (reference sequence). The CDR3 covers 12 residues. Trimming shortened V by 5 bases and J by 8 bases, and 12 bases separated the two germline ends. CDR3 loop: CASSPRTQGYTF. The DNA for the CDR3 is TGTGCCAGCAGCCCTAGAACCCAGGGCTACACCTTC.

As DNA, the CDR3 is TGCGCCAGCAGCTCAACTAGCGGGGGCTCCTACGAGCAGTACTTC. This sequence encodes CASSSTSGGSYEQYF. V usage is TRBV5-1 and J usage is TRBJ2-7; TRBD2 aligns across 11 bases. The CDR3 totals 15 residues. J gave up 0 bases and V 3 bases, and 2 bases lay outside the gene matches. Germline-derived CDR1 and CDR2 are SGHRS and YFSETQ.

This chain uses TRBV9 with TRBJ2-2; TRBD1 aligns across 7 bases. This CDR3 spans 16 amino acids. V was pared by 3 bases and J by 0 bases, with 5 bases of the junction left unmatched. Germline V lookup: CDR1 SGDLS, CDR2 YYNGEE. Here the CDR3 reads CASSGRQGSNTGELFF. CDR3 in DNA: TGTGCCAGCAGCGGCCGACAGGGATCGAACACCGGGGAGCTGTTTTTT.

This chain uses TRBV11-2 with TRBJ2-3; 9 bases line up with TRBD1. Germline V gene data show CDR1 as SGHAT and CDR2 as FQNNGV. CDR3 length equals 16 residues. V trimming: 4 bases; J trimming: 1 base; junction bases outside the gene matches: 6. The CDR3 here is CASSYRDRERTDTQYF. The CDR3 region has the DNA TGTGCCAGCAGCTATCGGGACAGGGAACGCACAGATACGCAGTATTTT.

V gene TRBV10-3 combines with J gene TRBJ2-1, with 9 bases that match TRBD1. This CDR3 spans 13 amino acids. Germline CDR1 reads ENHRY; CDR2 reads SYGVKD. Trimming cost V 10 bases and J 8 bases; bases outside gene matches: 9. In DNA form, the CDR3 reads TGTGCCAGTACAGGGGGCGCGATTGATGAGCAGTTCTTC. This codes for CASTGGAIDEQFF.

A note on this clone: This CDR3 is also generated by other DNA sequences in the sample. In nucleotides, the CDR3 is TGCGCCAGCAGCGTCGGACTAGCGGGAGTAGATACGCAGTATTTT. Protein: CASSVGLAGVDTQYF. The V call is TRBV5-1, the J call TRBJ2-3; TRBD2 agrees at 13 bases. The germline gives CDR1 SGHRS, CDR2 YFSETQ. This CDR3 is 15 amino acids long. V trimming: 4 bases; J trimming: 5 bases; junction bases outside the gene matches: 4.

The V and J genes are TRBV5-1 and TRBJ2-7, with D perhaps TRBD1 (5 bases). The V gene's germline CDR1 is SGHRS and CDR2 YFSETQ. V was trimmed by 2 bases and J by 0 bases, leaving 18 bases between them. The CDR3 loop spans 17 amino acids. CDR3 coding DNA: TGCGCCAGCAGCTTACAAGTTCGACAGAAGTTCTCCTACGAGCAGTACTTC. As protein: CASSLQVRQKFSYEQYF.

The chain is built from TRBV29-1 and TRBJ1-2; D is possibly TRBD1 (6 bases). CDR1 is SQVTM, CDR2 ANQGSEA, per germline. Trimming shortened V by 4 bases and J by 8 bases, and 20 bases separated the two germline ends. The CDR3 loop spans 14 amino acids. The CDR3 sequence is CSVGLRTVSTGYTF. The DNA for the CDR3 is TGCAGCGTTGGCCTCCGGACAGTTTCGACCGGCTACACCTTC.

The gene calls are TRBV18 and TRBJ2-3; no definite D call. The V gene lost 1 base and the J gene lost 2 bases, with 13 bases spanning the gap. CDR1 is KGHSH and CDR2 is LQKENI in the germline V gene. The CDR3 has 16 residues. The CDR3 spells CASSPLSATATDTQYF. CDR3 coding DNA: TGTGCCAGCTCACCACTTTCCGCCACAGCCACAGATACGCAGTATTTT.

The rearrangement uses TRBV30 and TRBJ2-2; D gene uncertain. CDR3 length equals 12 residues. V lost 4 bases and J 5 bases, leaving 8 bases between the germline ends. In germline, CDR1 is GTSNPN, CDR2 SVGIG (reference sequence). In DNA, the CDR3 is TGTGCCTGGACTGGGTTAACCGGGGAGCTGTTTTTT. It specifies CAWTGLTGELFF. The whole variable domain, filled in from reference TRBV30 and TRBJ2-2, reads SQTIHQWPATLVQPVGSPLSLECTVEGTSNPNLYWYRQAAGRGLQLLFYSVGIGQISSEVPQNLSASRPQDRQFILSSKKLLLSDSGFYLCAWTGLTGELFFGEGSRLTVL.

The chain recombines TRBV10-3 with TRBJ2-7; D may be TRBD1 or TRBD2 (5 bases each). This CDR3 contains 15 residues. Per the germline V gene, CDR1 is ENHRY and CDR2 is SYGVKD. Trimming cost V 0 bases and J 6 bases, with 15 bases left between them. The CDR3 sequence: CAISESGVYRSEQYF. In nucleotides, the CDR3 is TGTGCCATCAGTGAGTCGGGAGTGTACAGGAGCGAGCAGTACTTC.

This sequence joins TRBV4-3 and TRBJ2-3; 10 positions match TRBD1. CDR1 is LGHNA, CDR2 YSLEER, per germline. This CDR3 has 18 residues. V was clipped by 1 base and J by 5 bases; unmatched bases: 12. The CDR3 DNA is TGCGCCAGCAGCCAAGGAGCTACCGGGACAGGGGCTGGAGATACGCAGTATTTT. Its protein product is CASSQGATGTGAGDTQYF.